What follows are 8 T cell receptor beta chains derived from one specimen sequenced in a study of cytomegalovirus exposure and HLA in healthy donors. TCRdb's copy holds only in-frame clones and misses some; the assay was immunoSEQ multiplex PCR. The sample carries roughly 120,000 clones, 88% recorded once. The sample consisted of PBMCs. All receptors derive from a man between 18 and 29 years old in good health and CMV-seronegative.

The rearrangement joins TRBV7-2 to TRBJ1-2; the D gene is possibly TRBD1 (6 bases). The CDR3 loop spans 15 amino acids. V was clipped by 2 bases and J by 2 bases, with 12 bases between them. Germline assignment: CDR1 SGHTA and CDR2 FQGNSA. CDR3 nucleotide sequence: TGTGCCAGCAGCTTAACCCAAACAGGGAACTATGGCTACACCTTC. This encodes CASSLTQTGNYGYTF.

The sample holds one count of this clone. This chain uses TRBV11-2 with TRBJ2-5; TRBD1 matches 7 bases. The CDR3 length is 14 residues. Germline V CDR1 and CDR2: SGHAT, FQNNGV. Trimming cost V 0 bases and J 5 bases; bases outside gene matches: 3. CDR3 sequence: CASSLDQGVETQYF. The CDR3 DNA is TGTGCCAGCAGCTTAGATCAGGGGGTGGAGACCCAGTACTTC. Filled out from reference TRBV11-2 and TRBJ2-5, the complete variable domain reads EAGVAQSPRYKIIEKRQSVAFWCNPISGHATLYWYQQILGQGPKLLIQFQNNGVVDDSQLPKDRFSAERLKGVDSTLKIQPAKLEDSAVYLCASSLDQGVETQYFGPGTRLLVL.

This clone appeared a single time. V gene TRBV29-1 combines with J gene TRBJ2-3, with TRBD2 matching 10 bases. This CDR3 contains 14 residues. Germline trimming cut 7 bases from V and 0 bases from J; bases unmatched to any gene: 4. CDR1 and CDR2 from the germline V gene are SQVTM and ANQGSEA. The CDR3 is CSASTSGSTDTQYF. The CDR3, as DNA: TGCAGCGCGTCGACTAGCGGGAGCACAGATACGCAGTATTTT.

This chain links TRBV2 with TRBJ2-1, with a weak D call TRBD1 (6 bases). Trimming cost V 7 bases and J 3 bases, with 16 bases left between them. The germline gives CDR1 SNHLY, CDR2 FYNNEI. There are 15 residues in the CDR3. Written as DNA, the CDR3 is TGTGCCAGCACCGAAAGGGGGATCAGCTACAATGAGCAGTTCTTC. Translating gives CASTERGISYNEQFF.

The rearrangement links TRBV28 to TRBJ2-3, with a tentative D call TRBD2 (6 bases). V was clipped by 6 bases and J by 3 bases, with 13 bases between them. The CDR3 length is 14 residues. From germline, CDR1 is MDHEN and CDR2 SYDVKM. This CDR3 reads CASSKRAWTDTQYF. The CDR3 nucleotides read TGTGCCAGCAGCAAGCGGGCCTGGACAGATACGCAGTATTTT.

J is TRBJ1-6 and V is TRBV28; perhaps TRBD1 as D (5 bases). V shed 7 bases and J shed 0 bases, with 10 bases lying between them. Germline V gene data show CDR1 as MDHEN and CDR2 as SYDVKM. This CDR3 has 15 amino acids. The CDR3 region has the DNA TGTGCCAGCAACCTAGACAGCTCCTATAATTCACCCCTCCACTTT. Amino acids: CASNLDSSYNSPLHF.

This chain connects TRBV10-3 to TRBJ2-1; 7 bases align to TRBD1. Germline CDR1 reads ENHRY; CDR2 reads SYGVKD. V was pared by 1 base and J by 0 bases, with 3 bases of the junction left unmatched. The CDR3 extends over 16 amino acids. CDR3 sequence: CAISEWGQSSYNEQFF. Here the CDR3 DNA reads TGTGCCATCAGTGAGTGGGGACAGAGCTCCTACAATGAGCAGTTCTTC.

The chain uses TRBV27 and TRBJ2-3; the D gene is possibly TRBD2 (6 bases). This CDR3 contains 14 residues. V was cut by 3 bases and J by 4 bases, with 11 bases left in between. Per the germline V gene, CDR1 is MNHEY and CDR2 is SMNVEV (reference sequence). In nucleotides, the CDR3 is TGTGCCAGCAGTTTTCGGGGGTTGGCAGATACGCAGTATTTT. This encodes CASSFRGLADTQYF.